This T cell receptor beta chain was observed in a study of CD8 T cells in ankylosing spondylitis. On this clonotype itself: Its specificity is unknown.

Overall study findings and caveats: It was reported that disease-linked clones were significantly enriched in matched ankylosing spondylitis synovial fluid. Clones linked with disease were CD8+ and fairly uncommon in the peripheral blood. About 8 highly homologous variants made up a TCR beta motif, and this motif appeared characteristic of ankylosing spondylitis blood.

Trimming removed 3 bases from V and 5 bases from J, with 8 bases in between. The CDR3 has 12 residues. Germline CDR1 is DFQATT and CDR2 is SNEGSKA (reference sequence). Researchers built TCR beta libraries using quantitative 5'-RACE with molecular barcodes. TCRdb used MiXCR to reprocess the 5' RACE reads, holding one entry per CDR3 protein. The repertoire holds 270,000 or so distinct CDR3 sequences, with about 20% as singletons. The sample consisted of blood, either unsorted or a sorted T cell fraction (not recorded which). This clonotype was obtained from a male donor with ankylosing spondylitis or in good health (not recorded which). The V call is TRBV20-1, the J call TRBJ2-1, with D perhaps matching TRBD1 or TRBD2 (5 bases each). CDR3 DNA sequence: TGCAGTGCTAGCTGGGGGAACAATGAGCAGTTCTTC. This sequence encodes CSASWGNNEQFF.